Each of the 24 T cell receptor beta chains below was sequenced from the same sample in a study of blood T cell repertoires in COVID-19. The table came from immunoSEQ multiplex PCR; TCRdb's copy has only in-frame clones and leaves some out. The repertoire has approximately 440,000 clones, 87% of them found once; the top ten carry about 0.7%. The sample consisted of PBMCs or T cells enriched from blood (not recorded which). All receptors come from a woman aged 18 to 35 who had recovered from COVID-19.

The chain carries TRBV5-1 and TRBJ2-1; the match to TRBD1 covers 9 bases. With 5 bases clipped from V and 8 bases from J, the junction kept 11 bases outside the gene matches. This CDR3 spans 15 amino acids. Germline loops: CDR1 SGHRS, CDR2 YFSETQ. The CDR3: CASSLRTGEVYEQFF. Here the CDR3 DNA reads TGCGCCAGCAGTCTCCGGACAGGGGAGGTATATGAGCAGTTCTTC.

The rearrangement uses TRBV5-6 and TRBJ1-5; tentative D call: TRBD1 (5 bases). CDR1 SGHDT and CDR2 YYEEEE come from the germline V gene. The CDR3 contains 15 residues. Between the trimmed V and J ends, which lost 4 bases and 8 bases, there was a span of 19 bases. Here the CDR3 DNA reads TGTGCCAGCAGCCTAACCGGGGGTGGTGTCGAGCCCCAGCATTTT. It is translated as CASSLTGGGVEPQHF.

The DNA for the CDR3 is TGTGCCAGCAGTTTTACAGGGGGTTATGGCTACACCTTC. Its protein product is CASSFTGGYGYTF. This chain uses TRBV5-4 with TRBJ1-2; 8 nucleotides align to TRBD1. Looked up from germline, CDR1 is SGHNT and CDR2 is YYREEE (reference sequence). This CDR3 has 13 amino acids. J was trimmed by 5 bases and V by 5 bases; bases with no gene match: 5.

The chain has TRBV19 and TRBJ1-1; D is ambiguous. The CDR3 sequence is 14 residues long. The V gene lost 3 bases and the J gene lost 1 base, with 9 bases spanning the gap. The germline CDR1 and CDR2 sequences are LNHDA and SQIVND (reference sequence). DNA for the CDR3: TGTGCCAGTAGTATGAGGGTCCGGAACACTGAAGCTTTCTTT. Its protein product is CASSMRVRNTEAFF.

The V gene is TRBV30, the J gene TRBJ1-6, with 7 bases identical to TRBD1. This CDR3 is built from 13 residues. Per the germline V gene, CDR1 is GTSNPN and CDR2 is SVGIG (reference sequence). The V segment lost 7 bases and the J segment 8 bases; nucleotides outside the gene matches: 8. The CDR3 loop reads CASNRGRDSPLHF. CDR3 nucleotides: TGTGCCTCAAACAGGGGCAGGGATTCACCCCTCCACTTT. Together with reference TRBV30 and TRBJ1-6, the CDR3 gives the full variable domain: SQTIHQWPATLVQPVGSPLSLECTVEGTSNPNLYWYRQAAGRGLQLLFYSVGIGQISSEVPQNLSASRPQDRQFILSSKKLLLSDSGFYLCASNRGRDSPLHFGNGTRLTVT.

The chain has TRBV3-1 (or the pseudogene TRBV3-2) and TRBJ1-2, with D possibly being TRBD1 (6 bases). The length of the CDR3 is 14 residues. Germline CDR1 LGHDT, CDR2 YNNKEL (reference sequence). Trimming stripped 4 bases from V and 10 bases from J, with 19 bases between. The CDR3 DNA is TGTGCCAGCAGCCCCCTTAACAGGGCTAAAGACTACACCTTC. Translation gives CASSPLNRAKDYTF.

This clone was seen a single time. The CDR3 DNA follows: TGCAGCGTTGAATATCCGGCGGGTGAGCAGTTCTTC. Encoded protein: CSVEYPAGEQFF. The chain combines TRBV29-1 with TRBJ2-1; D is possibly TRBD2 (5 bases). CDR3 length: 12 residues. V was shortened by 2 bases and J by 9 bases, with 11 bases between the two germline ends. Germline assignment: CDR1 SQVTM and CDR2 ANQGSEA.

This chain links TRBV2 with TRBJ2-7; D not resolved. V was pared by 7 bases and J by 4 bases, with 8 bases between. CDR1 and CDR2 (germline): SNHLY, FYNNEI. The CDR3 is 11 amino acids. The CDR3 is CASTTEYEQYF. CDR3 nucleotide sequence: TGTGCCAGCACTACGGAGTACGAGCAGTACTTC.

This clone is a singleton in its sample. The V call is TRBV27, the J call TRBJ1-6, with D maybe TRBD1 (5 bases). The V and J ends lost 10 bases and 7 bases respectively, with 14 bases between them. The CDR3 covers 13 residues. Germline V gives CDR1 MNHEY, CDR2 SMNVEV (reference sequence). Written as DNA, the CDR3 is TGTGCCACTAAGGGACTGGGGAATTCACCCCTCCACTTT. Residues: CATKGLGNSPLHF.

This chain connects TRBV2 to TRBJ1-6, with TRBD1 matching over 9 bases. J lost 10 bases, V lost 3 bases, and 4 bases had no gene match. CDR1 and CDR2 from the germline V gene are SNHLY and FYNNEI. CDR3 size: 14 residues. The CDR3 is CASSEDRGPSPLHF. The CDR3, as DNA: TGTGCCAGCAGTGAGGACAGGGGCCCCTCACCCCTCCACTTT.

This rearrangement joins TRBV2 to TRBJ2-1; TRBD1 might be the D (5 bases). The CDR3 runs to 13 residues. V gave up 6 bases and J gave up 10 bases, with 16 bases separating them. CDR1 SNHLY and CDR2 FYNNEI come from the germline V gene. CDR3 sequence (DNA): TGTGCCAGCAGCTGGGGCCAGGGCGACGAGCAGTTCTTC. It translates to CASSWGQGDEQFF.

The rearrangement links TRBV5-1 to TRBJ2-3; D might be TRBD2 (5 bases). V was clipped by 0 bases and J by 2 bases, with 10 bases between them. Germline lookup yields CDR1 SGHRS and CDR2 YFSETQ. The CDR3 is made up of 15 amino acids. CDR3 protein: CASSLDRGNTDTQYF. The DNA for the CDR3 is TGCGCCAGCAGCTTGGATCGGGGTAACACAGATACGCAGTATTTT.

V gene TRBV19 combines with J gene TRBJ1-1; TRBD1 agrees at 9 bases. The V segment lost 4 bases and the J segment 1 base; nucleotides outside the gene matches: 4. Germline V gene data show CDR1 as LNHDA and CDR2 as SQIVND (reference sequence). The CDR3 runs to 15 residues. The CDR3 region is CASSTRTGENTEAFF. In DNA form, the CDR3 reads TGTGCCAGTAGTACCCGGACAGGGGAGAACACTGAAGCTTTCTTT.

The chain couples TRBV4-1 to TRBJ1-6; a weak D match, TRBD1 (6 bases). CDR1 and CDR2 (germline): MGHRA, YSYEKL. This CDR3 has 15 amino acids. V lost 1 base and J 9 bases, leaving 13 bases between the germline ends. The DNA of the CDR3 is TGCGCCAGCAGCCAAGGGGGGCGGAATGTTTCACCCCTCCACTTT. This encodes CASSQGGRNVSPLHF.

The chain joins TRBV27 to TRBJ2-3, with TRBD2 identical over 9 bases. Germline CDR1 and CDR2: MNHEY and SMNVEV (reference sequence). CDR3 size: 15 residues. The trim removed 6 bases at V and 5 bases at J, leaving 9 bases unmatched. In nucleotides, the CDR3 is TGTGCCAGCAGCCATAGCGGGGGTTCGGGAGATACGCAGTATTTT. As protein: CASSHSGGSGDTQYF.

The chain couples TRBV5-5 to TRBJ2-7, with 8 bases identical to TRBD2. The CDR3 spans 14 residues. Germline values: CDR1 SGHKS, CDR2 YYEKEE (reference sequence). Trimming at V came to 0 bases and at J to 3 bases, leaving 2 bases not matched to a gene. The CDR3 DNA sequence: TGTGCCAGCAGCTTGGACGGGGGGGACTACGAGCAGTACTTC. Translated: CASSLDGGDYEQYF.

This clone was observed a single time. The chain has TRBV6-5 and TRBJ2-5; D is perhaps TRBD2 (6 bases). Germline V gives CDR1 MNHEY, CDR2 SVGAGI. This CDR3 comprises 13 residues. V was shortened by 8 bases and J by 7 bases, with 17 bases between the two germline ends. This CDR3 reads CASGVAGSGTQYF. The DNA of the CDR3 is TGTGCCAGCGGGGTTGCGGGAAGTGGGACCCAGTACTTC.

The chain couples TRBV5-1 to TRBJ1-1, with D possibly being TRBD1 (5 bases). CDR3 length: 14 amino acids. V was cut by 0 bases and J by 3 bases, with 9 bases left in between. The germline CDR1 and CDR2 sequences are SGHRS and YFSETQ. The CDR3 spells CASSLGQPDTEAFF. The CDR3 coding sequence is TGCGCCAGCAGCTTGGGACAGCCGGACACTGAAGCTTTCTTT.

The chain uses TRBV6-5 and TRBJ1-1; TRBD1 might be the D (5 bases). V was cut by 2 bases and J by 3 bases, with 10 bases left in between. CDR3 length: 14 amino acids. CDR1 and CDR2 (germline): MNHEY, SVGAGI. DNA of the CDR3: TGTGCCAGCAGTTACAGCTCGGGGGACACTGAAGCTTTCTTT. Its protein is CASSYSSGDTEAFF.

This chain joins TRBV5-1 and TRBJ2-3; 7 positions match TRBD1. Losses at the gene ends were 7 bases for V and 2 bases for J; bases not matched to a gene: 7. This CDR3 region has 14 residues. The germline V gene encodes CDR1 SGHRS and CDR2 YFSETQ. Here the CDR3 DNA reads TGCGCCAGCTTTGCCGGGACAGCCACAGATACGCAGTATTTT. Translated, it gives CASFAGTATDTQYF.

The genes are TRBV12-3 or TRBV12-4 and TRBJ1-2; D is uncertain. V was clipped by 10 bases and J by 7 bases, with 13 bases between them. This CDR3 region has 11 residues. CDR3 region: CATEADLGYTF. In DNA form, the CDR3 reads TGTGCCACCGAGGCAGATCTTGGCTACACCTTC.

The J gene is TRBJ2-3, the V gene TRBV30; D ambiguous. Germline V gene sequence: CDR1 GTSNPN, CDR2 SVGIG (reference sequence). Between the trimmed V and J ends, which lost 3 bases and 3 bases, there was a span of 7 bases. The CDR3 runs to 12 residues. In DNA form, the CDR3 reads TGTGCCTGGAGCTTAGCAACAGATACGCAGTATTTT. Translating gives CAWSLATDTQYF.

The V and J genes are TRBV7-9 and TRBJ2-5, with D possibly matching TRBD2 (7 bases). Trimming took off 3 bases at V and 0 bases at J, with 14 bases between the two ends. The CDR3 runs 16 residues. Germline V CDR1 and CDR2: SEHNR, FQNEAQ (reference sequence). CDR3 protein: CASSFVAGAYQETQYF. CDR3 coding DNA: TGTGCCAGCAGCTTTGTGGCGGGGGCGTACCAAGAGACCCAGTACTTC.

This chain connects TRBV14 to TRBJ2-7; TRBD1 might be the D (5 bases). Germline V gene data show CDR1 as SGHDN and CDR2 as FVKESK. The CDR3 has 15 residues. V lost 4 bases, J lost 5 bases, and 18 bases lay in between. The CDR3 here is CASSLLQGFRDEQYF. The CDR3 nucleotides read TGTGCCAGCAGCCTCCTGCAGGGATTTCGAGACGAGCAGTACTTC.